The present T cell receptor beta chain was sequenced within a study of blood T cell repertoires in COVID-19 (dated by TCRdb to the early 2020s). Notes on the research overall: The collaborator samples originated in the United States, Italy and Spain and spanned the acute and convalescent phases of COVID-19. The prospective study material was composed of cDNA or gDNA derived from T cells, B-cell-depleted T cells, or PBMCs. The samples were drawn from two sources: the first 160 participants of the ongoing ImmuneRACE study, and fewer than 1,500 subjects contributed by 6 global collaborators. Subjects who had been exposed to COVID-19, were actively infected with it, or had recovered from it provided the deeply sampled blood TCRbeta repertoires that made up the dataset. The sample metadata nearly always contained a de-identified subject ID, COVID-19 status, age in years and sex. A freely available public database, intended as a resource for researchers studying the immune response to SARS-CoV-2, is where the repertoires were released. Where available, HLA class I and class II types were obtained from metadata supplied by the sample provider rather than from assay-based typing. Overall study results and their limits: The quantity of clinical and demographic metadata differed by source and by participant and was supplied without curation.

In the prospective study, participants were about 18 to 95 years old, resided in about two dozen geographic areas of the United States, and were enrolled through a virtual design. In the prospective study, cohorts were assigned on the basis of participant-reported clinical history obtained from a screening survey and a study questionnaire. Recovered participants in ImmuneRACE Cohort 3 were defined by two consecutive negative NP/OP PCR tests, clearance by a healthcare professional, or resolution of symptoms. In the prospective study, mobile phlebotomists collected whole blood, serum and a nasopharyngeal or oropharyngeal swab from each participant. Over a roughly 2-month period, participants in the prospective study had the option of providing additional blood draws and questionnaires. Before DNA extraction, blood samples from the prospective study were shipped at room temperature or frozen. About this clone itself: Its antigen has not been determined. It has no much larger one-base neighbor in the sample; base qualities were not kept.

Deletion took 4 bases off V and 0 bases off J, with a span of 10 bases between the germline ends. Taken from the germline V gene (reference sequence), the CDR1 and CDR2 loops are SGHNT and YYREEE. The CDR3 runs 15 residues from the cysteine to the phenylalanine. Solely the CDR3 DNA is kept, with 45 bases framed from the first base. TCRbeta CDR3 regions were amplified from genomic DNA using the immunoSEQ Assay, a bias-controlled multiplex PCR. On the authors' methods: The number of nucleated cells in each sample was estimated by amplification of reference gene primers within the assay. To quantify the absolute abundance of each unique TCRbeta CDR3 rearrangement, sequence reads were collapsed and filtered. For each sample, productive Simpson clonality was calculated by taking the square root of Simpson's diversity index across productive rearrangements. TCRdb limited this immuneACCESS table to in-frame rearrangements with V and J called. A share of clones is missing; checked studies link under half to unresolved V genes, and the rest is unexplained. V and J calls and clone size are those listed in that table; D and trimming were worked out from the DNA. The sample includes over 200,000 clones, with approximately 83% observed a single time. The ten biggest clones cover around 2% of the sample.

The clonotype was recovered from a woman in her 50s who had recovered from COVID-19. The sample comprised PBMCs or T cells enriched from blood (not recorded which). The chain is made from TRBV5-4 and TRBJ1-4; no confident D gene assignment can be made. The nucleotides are TGTGCCAGCAGCGCAACACAAGCAACTAATGAAAAACTGTTTTTT. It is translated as CASSATQATNEKLFF. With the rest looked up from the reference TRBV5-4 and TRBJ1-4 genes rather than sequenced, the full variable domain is ETGVTQSPTHLIKTRGQQVTLRCSSQSGHNTVSWYQQALGQGPQFIFQYYREEENGRGNFPPRFSGLQFPNYSSELNVNALELDDSALYLCASSATQATNEKLFFGSGTQLSVL.